This record looks at one T cell receptor (beta chain) sequence and its context. The data belong to a study of blood T cell repertoires in COVID-19. Overall study context: Acute and convalescent COVID-19 specimens originated in the United States, Italy and Spain. In each case, the material was cDNA or gDNA derived from T cells, B-cell-depleted T cells, or PBMCs.

Original methodology: Nucleated cell counts were estimated from reference gene primer amplification. TCRdb's copy holds only in-frame clones and misses some; the assay was immunoSEQ multiplex PCR. V, J and clone size are those of that table, while D and trimming were read from the DNA. The sample holds fewer than 400,000 clones; more than 70% are singletons and the top ten take about 3%. Germline V gives CDR1 SGHNT, CDR2 YYREEE (reference sequence). The CDR3 covers 16 residues. The V segment lost 0 bases and the J segment 8 bases; nucleotides outside the gene matches: 11. The sequenced sample consisted of peripheral blood. This TCR was sampled from a man between 25 and 39 years old with active or convalescent COVID-19. This chain connects TRBV5-4 to TRBJ1-2, with 9 bases lining up with TRBD1. The CDR3 nucleotides are TGTGCCAGCAGCTTGGGGGGGACAGGGACCTTGATAGGCTACACCTTC. It specifies CASSLGGTGTLIGYTF. The full variable domain, its missing parts supplied by reference TRBV5-4 and TRBJ1-2, is ETGVTQSPTHLIKTRGQQVTLRCSSQSGHNTVSWYQQALGQGPQFIFQYYREEENGRGNFPPRFSGLQFPNYSSELNVNALELDDSALYLCASSLGGTGTLIGYTFGSGTRLTVV.